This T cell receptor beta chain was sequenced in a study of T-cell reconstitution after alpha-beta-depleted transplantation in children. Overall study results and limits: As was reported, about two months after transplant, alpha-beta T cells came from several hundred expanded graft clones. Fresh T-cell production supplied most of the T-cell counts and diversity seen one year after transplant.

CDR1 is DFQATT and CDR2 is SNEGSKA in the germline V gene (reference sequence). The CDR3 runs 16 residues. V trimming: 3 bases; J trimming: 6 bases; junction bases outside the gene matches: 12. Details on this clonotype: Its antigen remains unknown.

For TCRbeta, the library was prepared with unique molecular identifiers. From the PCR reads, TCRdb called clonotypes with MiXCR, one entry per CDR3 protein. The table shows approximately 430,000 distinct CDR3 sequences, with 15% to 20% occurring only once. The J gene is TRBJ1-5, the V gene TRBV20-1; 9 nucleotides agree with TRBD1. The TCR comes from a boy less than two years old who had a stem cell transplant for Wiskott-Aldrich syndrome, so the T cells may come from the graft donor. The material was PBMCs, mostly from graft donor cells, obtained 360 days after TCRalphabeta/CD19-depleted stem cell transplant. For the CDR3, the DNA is TGCAGTGCTAGTCTTTCCGGGACAGGGAGTGTTCAGCCCCAGCATTTT. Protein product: CSASLSGTGSVQPQHF.